This TCR beta chain stems from a study of T cell responses to AZD1222 COVID-19 vaccine. Study-level information: Second-dose recipients at about 4 or about 12 weeks were treated as one pooled group. Study-level findings and limits: CD4 TCRs covered the whole spike, strongest at regions 160-218 and 743-854.

To note about this clone: Its antigen is still unknown.

Assay used: immunoSEQ multiplex PCR; TCRdb lists only in-frame clones, some missing. Found here are about 180,000 clones, 85% to 90% of them singletons; the top ten hold approximately 1.6%. CDR3 length: 12 residues. V was shortened by 0 bases and J by 10 bases, with 8 bases between the two germline ends. Germline CDR1 is SGHRS and CDR2 is YFSETQ. Sequencing used peripheral blood, obtained on day 0 of AZD1222 vaccination. This TCR derives from an adult in good health. The V call is TRBV5-1, the J call TRBJ2-1; D possibly corresponds to TRBD2 (6 bases). CDR3 region: CASSLGGDEQFF. Written as DNA, the CDR3 is TGCGCCAGCAGCTTGGGGGGGGACGAGCAGTTCTTC. The full variable domain, completed using reference TRBV5-1 and TRBJ2-1, is KAGVTQTPRYLIKTRGQQVTLSCSPISGHRSVSWYQQTPGQGLQFLFEYFSETQRNKGNFPGRFSGRQFSNSRSEMNVSTLELGDSALYLCASSLGGDEQFFGPGTRLTVL.